These T cell receptor beta chains were read from a single sample in a study of blood T cell repertoires in COVID-19. Profiled with immunoSEQ multiplex PCR; TCRdb holds only in-frame clones, not every one. The table lists more than 65,000 clones, around 80% of them singletons. The sequencing input was peripheral blood. The receptors were gathered from a woman of 80 years or more with active or convalescent COVID-19. Each CDR3 is given with its conserved first and last residue. The order of the fields is J gene, D gene, clone size, V gene, CDR3 DNA, CDR3 protein. A D gene is named only where the DNA matches it firmly. Where a row states a size, it is once, few, many or the class of an expanded clone; other rows omit it.

j_gene: TRBJ1-2; d_gene: -; abundance: -; v_gene: TRBV20-1; CDR3nt: TGCAGTGCTAGTAGGGACAAATACTATGGCTACACCTTC; CDR3aa: CSASRDKYYGYTF
j_gene: TRBJ2-1; d_gene: -; abundance: few; v_gene: TRBV5-1; CDR3nt: TGCGCCAGCAGCTTGGTTCCAGGGCCTAATGAGCAGTTCTTC; CDR3aa: CASSLVPGPNEQFF
j_gene: TRBJ2-7; d_gene: -; abundance: -; v_gene: TRBV7-8; CDR3nt: TGTGCCAGCAGCTTAGCGGAGGCTCTGGGCGAGCAGTACTTC; CDR3aa: CASSLAEALGEQYF
j_gene: TRBJ1-2; d_gene: TRBD1; abundance: -; v_gene: TRBV4-3; CDR3nt: TGCGCCAGCAGCCAAGAGACAGGGTTTCTTGGCTACACCTTC; CDR3aa: CASSQETGFLGYTF
j_gene: TRBJ1-6; d_gene: -; abundance: -; v_gene: TRBV6-5; CDR3nt: TGTGCCGGAGACACAGGCGCTTCGAGTAATTCACCCCTCCACTTT; CDR3aa: CAGDTGASSNSPLHF
j_gene: TRBJ1-2; d_gene: -; abundance: -; v_gene: TRBV7-8; CDR3nt: TGTGCCAGCAGCTCACTGGACGGGGGGGGCTACACCTTC; CDR3aa: CASSSLDGGGYTF
j_gene: TRBJ2-5; d_gene: TRBD2; abundance: -; v_gene: TRBV5-6; CDR3nt: TGTGCCAGCAGCTTGGAAGGGACTAGCGGGGAGCAATTCCAGGAGACCCAGTACTTC; CDR3aa: CASSLEGTSGEQFQETQYF
j_gene: TRBJ2-7; d_gene: TRBD2; abundance: -; v_gene: TRBV7-3; CDR3nt: TGTGCCAGCAGCCGCGGGGGAGGGAAAGGCTACGAGCAGTACTTC; CDR3aa: CASSRGGGKGYEQYF
j_gene: TRBJ1-2; d_gene: TRBD1; abundance: few; v_gene: TRBV19; CDR3nt: TGTGCCAGTAGTCTCGCAGGGGGGACATACTATGGCTACACCTTC; CDR3aa: CASSLAGGTYYGYTF
j_gene: TRBJ1-1; d_gene: -; abundance: -; v_gene: TRBV19; CDR3nt: TGTGCCAGTAGTGAATCCGTGAGAGCTTTCTTT; CDR3aa: CASSESVRAFF
j_gene: TRBJ1-1; d_gene: -; abundance: once; v_gene: TRBV7-9; CDR3nt: TGTGCCAGCAGCTACGATGAGATGAACACTGAAGCTTTCTTT; CDR3aa: CASSYDEMNTEAFF
j_gene: TRBJ2-2; d_gene: TRBD2; abundance: -; v_gene: TRBV2; CDR3nt: TGTGCCAGCAGGGGGGGACTAGTCGCCGGGGAGCTGTTTTTT; CDR3aa: CASRGGLVAGELFF
j_gene: TRBJ1-1; d_gene: -; abundance: -; v_gene: TRBV23-1; CDR3nt: TGCGCCAGTCCACGGCAGGGGCTGAACACTGAAGCTTTCTTT; CDR3aa: CASPRQGLNTEAFF
j_gene: TRBJ2-1; d_gene: -; abundance: -; v_gene: TRBV4-3; CDR3nt: TGCGCCAGCAGCCAAGAGCCCAGGGGCAATGAGCAGTTCTTC; CDR3aa: CASSQEPRGNEQFF
j_gene: TRBJ2-5; d_gene: -; abundance: -; v_gene: TRBV5-6; CDR3nt: TGTGCCAGCAGAGGTGGGCTAGCAGAAGAGACCCAGTACTTC; CDR3aa: CASRGGLAEETQYF
j_gene: TRBJ2-1; d_gene: -; abundance: few; v_gene: TRBV30; CDR3nt: TGTGCCTGGGGGGGGCCAGAATCCTACAATGAGCAGTTCTTC; CDR3aa: CAWGGPESYNEQFF
j_gene: TRBJ2-4; d_gene: -; abundance: -; v_gene: TRBV7-9; CDR3nt: TGTGCCAGCAGCCTCCTACGGGGGAACATTCAGTACTTC; CDR3aa: CASSLLRGNIQYF
j_gene: TRBJ2-2; d_gene: TRBD2; abundance: -; v_gene: TRBV7-2; CDR3nt: TGTGCCAGCAGCTTAGAAGGCGGGGGGGCCATTGGCACCGGGGAGCTGTTTTTT; CDR3aa: CASSLEGGGAIGTGELFF
j_gene: TRBJ1-1; d_gene: TRBD1; abundance: -; v_gene: TRBV7-8; CDR3nt: TGTGCCAGCAGCCTCGGGACAGGATCTGCTTTCTTT; CDR3aa: CASSLGTGSAFF
j_gene: TRBJ1-2; d_gene: -; abundance: -; v_gene: TRBV30; CDR3nt: TGTGCCTGGAGTTGGGGGGGCCAGCACTATGGCTACACCTTC; CDR3aa: CAWSWGGQHYGYTF
j_gene: TRBJ2-7; d_gene: -; abundance: -; v_gene: TRBV30; CDR3nt: TGTGCCTGGAGACAGCAATACGAGCAGTACTTC; CDR3aa: CAWRQQYEQYF
j_gene: TRBJ2-3; d_gene: TRBD1; abundance: -; v_gene: TRBV30; CDR3nt: TGTGCCTGGAGTACGGACAGGTCAACAGATACGCAGTATTTT; CDR3aa: CAWSTDRSTDTQYF
j_gene: TRBJ2-7; d_gene: TRBD2; abundance: -; v_gene: TRBV6-1; CDR3nt: TGTGCCAGCAGTGAAGCCTCGGCGGGGGGGGACTACGAGCAGTACTTC; CDR3aa: CASSEASAGGDYEQYF
j_gene: TRBJ2-2; d_gene: -; abundance: few; v_gene: TRBV19; CDR3nt: TGTGCCACCACCGGCACAGGGCGGACCGGGGAGCTGTTTTTT; CDR3aa: CATTGTGRTGELFF
j_gene: TRBJ1-6; d_gene: -; abundance: -; v_gene: TRBV6-5; CDR3nt: TGTGCCAGCAGTAGGTCGACTGGAGAAAATTCACCCCTCCACTTT; CDR3aa: CASSRSTGENSPLHF
j_gene: TRBJ2-6; d_gene: -; abundance: -; v_gene: TRBV5-1; CDR3nt: TGCGCCAGCTTTTTGGACATTGGGGTGGGGGCCAACGTCCTGACTTTC; CDR3aa: CASFLDIGVGANVLTF
j_gene: TRBJ1-2; d_gene: -; abundance: few; v_gene: TRBV28; CDR3nt: TGTGCCAGCAGTTTGGGTTGGAGTGCAGCTAACTATGGCTACACCTTC; CDR3aa: CASSLGWSAANYGYTF
j_gene: TRBJ1-5; d_gene: TRBD1; abundance: -; v_gene: TRBV28; CDR3nt: TGTGCCAGCAGTTTCGAGACAGGGGGTCAGCCCCAGCATTTT; CDR3aa: CASSFETGGQPQHF
j_gene: TRBJ1-3; d_gene: -; abundance: once; v_gene: TRBV19; CDR3nt: TGTGCCAGTCAATCCGTGGCGGGGTCTGGAAACACCATATATTTT; CDR3aa: CASQSVAGSGNTIYF
j_gene: TRBJ2-1; d_gene: TRBD1; abundance: -; v_gene: TRBV7-6; CDR3nt: TGTGCCAGCAGCTTACTTCGGGACAGCTACAATGAGCAGTTCTTC; CDR3aa: CASSLLRDSYNEQFF
j_gene: TRBJ2-2; d_gene: -; abundance: -; v_gene: TRBV5-6; CDR3nt: TGTGCCAGCAGCTTGGCCAGCACCGGGGAGCTGTTTTTT; CDR3aa: CASSLASTGELFF
j_gene: TRBJ1-6; d_gene: -; abundance: -; v_gene: TRBV6-5; CDR3nt: TGTGCCAGCAGCCTGACAGTAGGATCACCCCTCCACTTT; CDR3aa: CASSLTVGSPLHF
j_gene: TRBJ2-1; d_gene: -; abundance: -; v_gene: TRBV25-1; CDR3nt: TGTGCCAGCGGACAAAATGAGCAGTTCTTC; CDR3aa: CASGQNEQFF